Below, one T cell receptor beta chain is given with its context. From germline, CDR1 is LGHNA and CDR2 YNFKEQ. With 0 bases removed from V and 5 bases from J, the gap between germline ends came to 16 bases. This CDR3 is built from 17 residues. The data derive from a study of blood T cell repertoires in COVID-19. Study in general: From T cells, B-cell-depleted T cells, or PBMCs came the material, which was cDNA or gDNA.

Study processing details: Amplification from reference gene primers served as the basis for estimated nucleated cell counts. Libraries were prepared by immunoSEQ multiplex PCR; TCRdb keeps only in-frame clonotypes and omits some of them. Clonal size and the V and J genes are those of that table, whereas D and trimming came from the DNA. The sample contains under 250,000 clones, 87% of which appear only once. Recruitment covered 25 or so US areas and drew participants whose ages spanned roughly 18 to 100 years. The clonotype comes from a woman in her 30s with acute COVID-19. The sequencing input was PBMCs or T cells enriched from blood (not recorded which). This sequence joins TRBV4-2 and TRBJ1-4, with D possibly being TRBD1 (5 bases). The CDR3 protein is CASSQEDVDSLNEKLFF. Written as DNA, the CDR3 is TGTGCCAGCAGCCAAGAGGATGTCGACAGCCTAAATGAAAAACTGTTTTTT.